This T cell receptor beta chain is from a study of blood T cells in healthy people across ages. This CDR3 contains 17 residues. Trimming took off 4 bases at V and 0 bases at J, with 16 bases between the two ends. CDR1 and CDR2 (germline): MNHNS, SASEGT. Alongside a J-beta primer mix, a sample-barcoded 5' primer served in a second PCR lasting about 6 to 11 cycles. TCRdb called the 5' RACE reads again in MiXCR, with one record for every CDR3 protein. The data contain 850,000 to 1,300,000 distinct CDR3 sequences, 40% to 50% of them singletons. The sample holds a few counts of this clonotype. The sample was blood. This receptor was obtained from a woman between 55 and 75 years old in good health. The chain uses TRBV6-1 and TRBJ2-4, with D possibly matching TRBD2 (6 bases). CDR3 protein: CASSGLGLRLAKNIQYF. CDR3 DNA sequence: TGTGCCAGCAGTGGACTGGGACTTAGACTAGCCAAAAACATTCAGTACTTC.